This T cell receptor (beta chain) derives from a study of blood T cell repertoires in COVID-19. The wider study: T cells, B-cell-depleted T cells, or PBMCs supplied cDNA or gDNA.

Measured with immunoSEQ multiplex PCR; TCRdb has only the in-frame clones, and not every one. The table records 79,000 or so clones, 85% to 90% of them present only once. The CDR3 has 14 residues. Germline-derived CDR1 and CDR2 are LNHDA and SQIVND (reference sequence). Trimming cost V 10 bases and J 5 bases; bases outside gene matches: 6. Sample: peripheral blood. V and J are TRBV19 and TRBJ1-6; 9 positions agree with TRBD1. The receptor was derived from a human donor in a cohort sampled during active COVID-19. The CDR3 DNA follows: TGTGCCACCCTCGGACAGGGGAATAATTCACCCCTCCACTTT. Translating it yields CATLGQGNNSPLHF.